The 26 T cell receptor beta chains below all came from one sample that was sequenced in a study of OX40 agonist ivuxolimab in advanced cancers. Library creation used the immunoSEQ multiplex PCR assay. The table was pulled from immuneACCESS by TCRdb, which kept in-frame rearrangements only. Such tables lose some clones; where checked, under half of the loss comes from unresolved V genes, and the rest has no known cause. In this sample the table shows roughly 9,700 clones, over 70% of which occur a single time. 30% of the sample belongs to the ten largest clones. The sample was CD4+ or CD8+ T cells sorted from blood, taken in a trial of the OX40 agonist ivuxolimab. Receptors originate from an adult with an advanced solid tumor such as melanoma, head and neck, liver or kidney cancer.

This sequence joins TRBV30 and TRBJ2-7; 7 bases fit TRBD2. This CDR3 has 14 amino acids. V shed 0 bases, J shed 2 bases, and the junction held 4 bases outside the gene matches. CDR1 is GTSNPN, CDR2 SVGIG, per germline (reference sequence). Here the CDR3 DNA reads TGTGCCTGGAGTGTACTTGGGGGGGCCTACGAGCAGTACTTC. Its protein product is CAWSVLGGAYEQYF.

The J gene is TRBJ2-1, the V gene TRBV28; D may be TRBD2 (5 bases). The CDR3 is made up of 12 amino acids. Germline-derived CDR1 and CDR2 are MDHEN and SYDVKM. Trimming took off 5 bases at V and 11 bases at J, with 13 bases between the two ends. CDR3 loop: CASSPWVAQQFF. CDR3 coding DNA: TGTGCCAGCAGTCCCTGGGTAGCGCAGCAGTTCTTC.

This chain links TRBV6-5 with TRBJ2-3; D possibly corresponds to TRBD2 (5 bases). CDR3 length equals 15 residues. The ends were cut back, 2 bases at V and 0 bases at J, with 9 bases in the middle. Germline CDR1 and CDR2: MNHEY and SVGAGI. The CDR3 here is CASSYDGKSTDTQYF. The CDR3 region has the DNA TGTGCCAGCAGTTACGACGGGAAAAGCACAGATACGCAGTATTTT.

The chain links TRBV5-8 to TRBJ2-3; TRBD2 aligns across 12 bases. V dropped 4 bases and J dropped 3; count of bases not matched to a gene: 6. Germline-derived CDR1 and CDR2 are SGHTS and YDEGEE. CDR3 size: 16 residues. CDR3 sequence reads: CASSIASGRGTDTQYF. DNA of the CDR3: TGTGCCAGCAGCATCGCTAGCGGGAGGGGAACAGATACGCAGTATTTT.

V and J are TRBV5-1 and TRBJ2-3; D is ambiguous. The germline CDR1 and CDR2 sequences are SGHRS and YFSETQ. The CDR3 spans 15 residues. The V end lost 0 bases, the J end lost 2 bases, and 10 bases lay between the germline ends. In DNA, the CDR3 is TGCGCCAGCAGCTTGGCCTTCTATTCCACAGATACGCAGTATTTT. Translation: CASSLAFYSTDTQYF.

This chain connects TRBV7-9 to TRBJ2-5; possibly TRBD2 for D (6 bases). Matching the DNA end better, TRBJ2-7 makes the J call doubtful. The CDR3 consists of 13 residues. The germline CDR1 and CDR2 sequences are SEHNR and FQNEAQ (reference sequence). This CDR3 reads CASSFPGGPEQYF. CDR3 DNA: TGTGCCAGCAGCTTCCCCGGGGGTCCCGAGCAGTACTTC.

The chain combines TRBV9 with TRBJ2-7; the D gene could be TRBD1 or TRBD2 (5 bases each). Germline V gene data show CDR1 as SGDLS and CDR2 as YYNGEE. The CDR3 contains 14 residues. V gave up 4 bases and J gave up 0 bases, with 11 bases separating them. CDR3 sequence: CASSSGRLSYEQYF. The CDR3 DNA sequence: TGTGCCAGCAGCTCGGGACGGCTCTCCTACGAGCAGTACTTC.

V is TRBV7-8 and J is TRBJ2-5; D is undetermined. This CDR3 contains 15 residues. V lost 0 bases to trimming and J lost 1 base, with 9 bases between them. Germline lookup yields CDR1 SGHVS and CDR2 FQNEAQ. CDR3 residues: CASSLAGNPQETQYF. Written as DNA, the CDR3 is TGTGCCAGCAGCTTAGCGGGCAACCCCCAAGAGACCCAGTACTTC. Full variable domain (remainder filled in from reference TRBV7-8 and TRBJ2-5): GAGVSQSPRYKVAKRGQDVALRCDPISGHVSLFWYQQALGQGPEFLTYFQNEAQLDKSGLPSDRFFAERPEGSVSTLKIQRTQQEDSAVYLCASSLAGNPQETQYFGPGTRLLVL.

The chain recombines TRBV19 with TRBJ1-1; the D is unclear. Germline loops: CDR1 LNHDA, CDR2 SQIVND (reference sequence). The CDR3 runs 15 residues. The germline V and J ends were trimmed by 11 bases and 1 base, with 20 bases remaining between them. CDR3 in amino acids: CAGSDATWGNTEAFF. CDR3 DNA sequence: TGTGCCGGTTCCGACGCGACCTGGGGGAACACTGAAGCTTTCTTT.

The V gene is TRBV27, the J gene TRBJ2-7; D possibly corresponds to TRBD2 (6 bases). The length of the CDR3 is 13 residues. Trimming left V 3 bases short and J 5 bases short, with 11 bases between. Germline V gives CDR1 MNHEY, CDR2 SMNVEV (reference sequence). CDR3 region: CASSFSGDDEQYF. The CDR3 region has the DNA TGTGCCAGCAGTTTTTCGGGGGATGACGAGCAGTACTTC.

This chain's CDR3 is CASSLAGGGGYTF. The CDR3 DNA reads as TGTGCCAGCAGCTTAGCAGGGGGAGGTGGCTACACCTTC. The chain joins TRBV7-8 to TRBJ1-2; tentatively, D is TRBD1 (6 bases). Germline V CDR1 and CDR2: SGHVS, FQNEAQ. The germline V and J ends were trimmed by 0 bases and 7 bases, with 9 bases remaining between them. This CDR3 has 13 residues.

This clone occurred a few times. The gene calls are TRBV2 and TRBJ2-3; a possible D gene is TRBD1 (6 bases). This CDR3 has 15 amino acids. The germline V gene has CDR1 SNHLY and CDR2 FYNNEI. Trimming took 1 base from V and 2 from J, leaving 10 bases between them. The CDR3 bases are TGTGCCAGCAGTGAAGGACAGGTTTACACAGATACGCAGTATTTT. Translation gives CASSEGQVYTDTQYF.

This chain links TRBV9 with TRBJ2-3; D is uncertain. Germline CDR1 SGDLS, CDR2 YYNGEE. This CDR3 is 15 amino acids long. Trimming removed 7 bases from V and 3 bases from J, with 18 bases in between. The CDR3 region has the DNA TGTGCCAGCGGGCCCTCTCCGTCCATGACAGATACGCAGTATTTT. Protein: CASGPSPSMTDTQYF. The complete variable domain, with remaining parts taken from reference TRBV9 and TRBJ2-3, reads DSGVTQTPKHLITATGQRVTLRCSPRSGDLSVYWYQQSLDQGLQFLIQYYNGEERAKGNILERFSAQQFPDLHSELNLSSLELGDSALYFCASGPSPSMTDTQYFGPGTRLTVL.

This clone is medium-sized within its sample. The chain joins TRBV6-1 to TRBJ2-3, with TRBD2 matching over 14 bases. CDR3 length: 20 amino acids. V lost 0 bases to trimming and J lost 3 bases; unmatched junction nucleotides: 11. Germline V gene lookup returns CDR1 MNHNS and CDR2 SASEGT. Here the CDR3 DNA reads TGTGCCAGCAGTGAAGCCGGGCCTTCGGGACTAGCGGGAGCGACAGATACGCAGTATTTT. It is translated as CASSEAGPSGLAGATDTQYF.

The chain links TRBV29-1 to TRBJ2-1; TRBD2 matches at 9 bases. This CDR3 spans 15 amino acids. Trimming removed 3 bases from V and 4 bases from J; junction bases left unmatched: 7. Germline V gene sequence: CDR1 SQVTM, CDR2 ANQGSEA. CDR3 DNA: TGCAGCGTTGATGGCCTAGCGGGGATATACAATGAGCAGTTCTTC. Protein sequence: CSVDGLAGIYNEQFF.

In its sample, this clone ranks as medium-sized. The CDR3 sequence is CASSPPPGTRSWETQYF. The CDR3 coding sequence is TGTGCCAGCAGCCCACCTCCCGGGACTAGGAGTTGGGAGACCCAGTACTTC. This chain links TRBV5-5 with TRBJ2-5, with 8 nucleotides matching TRBD2. There are 17 residues in the CDR3. Germline values: CDR1 SGHKS, CDR2 YYEKEE (reference sequence). Trimming removed 4 bases from V and 5 bases from J; junction bases left unmatched: 16.

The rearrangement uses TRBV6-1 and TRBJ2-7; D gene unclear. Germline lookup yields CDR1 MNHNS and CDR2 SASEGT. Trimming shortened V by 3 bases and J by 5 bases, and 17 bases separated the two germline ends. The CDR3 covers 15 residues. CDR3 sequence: CASSDFEAEFHEQYF. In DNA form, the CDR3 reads TGTGCCAGCAGTGATTTTGAGGCAGAGTTCCACGAGCAGTACTTC.

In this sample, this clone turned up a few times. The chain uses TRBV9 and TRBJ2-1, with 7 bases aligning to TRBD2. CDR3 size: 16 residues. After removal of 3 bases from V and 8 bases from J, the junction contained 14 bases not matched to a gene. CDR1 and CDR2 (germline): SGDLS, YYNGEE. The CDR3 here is CASSGIGTTSLDEQFF. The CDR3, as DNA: TGTGCCAGCAGCGGGATCGGGACTACCTCCTTGGATGAGCAGTTCTTC.

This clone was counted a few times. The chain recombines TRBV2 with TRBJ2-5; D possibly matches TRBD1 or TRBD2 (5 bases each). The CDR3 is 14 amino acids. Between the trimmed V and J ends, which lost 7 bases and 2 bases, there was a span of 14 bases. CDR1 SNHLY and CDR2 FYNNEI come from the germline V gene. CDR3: CASKRDPSQETQYF. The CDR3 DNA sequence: TGTGCCAGCAAACGGGACCCAAGTCAAGAGACCCAGTACTTC.

CDR3 protein: CASSSGLAGESYNEQFF. The CDR3, as DNA: TGCGCCAGCAGCTCCGGACTAGCGGGAGAGTCCTACAATGAGCAGTTCTTC. The gene calls are TRBV5-1 and TRBJ2-1, with 13 bases fitting TRBD2. The CDR3 is 17 amino acids. Germline V gives CDR1 SGHRS, CDR2 YFSETQ. J gave up 1 base and V 3 bases, and 4 bases lay outside the gene matches. Complete variable domain (other parts from reference TRBV5-1 and TRBJ2-1): KAGVTQTPRYLIKTRGQQVTLSCSPISGHRSVSWYQQTPGQGLQFLFEYFSETQRNKGNFPGRFSGRQFSNSRSEMNVSTLELGDSALYLCASSSGLAGESYNEQFFGPGTRLTVL.

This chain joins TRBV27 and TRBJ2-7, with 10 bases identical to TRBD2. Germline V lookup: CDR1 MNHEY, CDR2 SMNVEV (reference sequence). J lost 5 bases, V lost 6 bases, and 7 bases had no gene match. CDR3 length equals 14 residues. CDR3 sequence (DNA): TGTGCCAGCAGGACCGGGACTAGCGACCACGAGCAGTACTTC. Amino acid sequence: CASRTGTSDHEQYF.

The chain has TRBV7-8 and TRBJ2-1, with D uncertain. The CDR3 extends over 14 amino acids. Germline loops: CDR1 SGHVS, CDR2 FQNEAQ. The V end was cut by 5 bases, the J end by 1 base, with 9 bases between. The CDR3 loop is CASSPSPSYNEQFF. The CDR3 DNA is TGTGCCAGCAGCCCCTCCCCATCCTACAATGAGCAGTTCTTC.

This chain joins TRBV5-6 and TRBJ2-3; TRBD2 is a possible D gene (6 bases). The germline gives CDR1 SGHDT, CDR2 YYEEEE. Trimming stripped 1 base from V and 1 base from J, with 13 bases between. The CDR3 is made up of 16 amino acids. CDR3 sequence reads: CASSLQPPGGTDTQYF. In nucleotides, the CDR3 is TGTGCCAGCAGCTTGCAACCACCGGGGGGCACAGATACGCAGTATTTT.

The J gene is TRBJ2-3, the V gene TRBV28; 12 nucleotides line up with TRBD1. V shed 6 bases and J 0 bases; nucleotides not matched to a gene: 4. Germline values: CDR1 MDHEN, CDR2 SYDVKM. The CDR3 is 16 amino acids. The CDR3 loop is CASSGDRGPSTDTQYF. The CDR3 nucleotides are TGTGCCAGCAGCGGGGACAGGGGGCCCAGCACAGATACGCAGTATTTT.

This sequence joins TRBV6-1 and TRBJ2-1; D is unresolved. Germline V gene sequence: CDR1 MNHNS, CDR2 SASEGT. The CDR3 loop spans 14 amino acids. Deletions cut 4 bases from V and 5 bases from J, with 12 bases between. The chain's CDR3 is CASSGGLEHNEQFF. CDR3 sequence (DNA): TGTGCCAGCAGTGGGGGATTGGAGCACAATGAGCAGTTCTTC.

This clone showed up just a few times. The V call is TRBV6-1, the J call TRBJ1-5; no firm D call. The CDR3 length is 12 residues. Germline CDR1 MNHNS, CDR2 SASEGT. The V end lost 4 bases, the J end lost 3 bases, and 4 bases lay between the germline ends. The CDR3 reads CASSANNQPQHF. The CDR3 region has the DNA TGTGCCAGCAGTGCCAACAATCAGCCCCAGCATTTT.